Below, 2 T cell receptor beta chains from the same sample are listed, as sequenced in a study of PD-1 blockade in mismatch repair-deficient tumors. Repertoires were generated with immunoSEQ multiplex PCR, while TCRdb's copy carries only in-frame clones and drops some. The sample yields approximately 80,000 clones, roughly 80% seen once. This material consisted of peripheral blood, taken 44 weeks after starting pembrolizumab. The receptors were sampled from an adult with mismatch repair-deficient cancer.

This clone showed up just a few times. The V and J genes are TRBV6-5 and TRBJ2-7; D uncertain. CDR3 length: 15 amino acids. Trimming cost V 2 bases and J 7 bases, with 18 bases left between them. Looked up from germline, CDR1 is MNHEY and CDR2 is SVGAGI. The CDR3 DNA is TGTGCCAGCAGTTACACCCCGCGGCGGCCGGCTGAGCAGTACTTC. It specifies CASSYTPRRPAEQYF.

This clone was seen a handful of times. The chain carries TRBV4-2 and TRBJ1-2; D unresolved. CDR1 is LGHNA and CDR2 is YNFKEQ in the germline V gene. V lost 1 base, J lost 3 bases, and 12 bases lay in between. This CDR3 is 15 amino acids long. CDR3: CASSQVSGGHYGYTF. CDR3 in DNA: TGTGCCAGCAGCCAAGTCTCCGGCGGCCACTATGGCTACACCTTC.